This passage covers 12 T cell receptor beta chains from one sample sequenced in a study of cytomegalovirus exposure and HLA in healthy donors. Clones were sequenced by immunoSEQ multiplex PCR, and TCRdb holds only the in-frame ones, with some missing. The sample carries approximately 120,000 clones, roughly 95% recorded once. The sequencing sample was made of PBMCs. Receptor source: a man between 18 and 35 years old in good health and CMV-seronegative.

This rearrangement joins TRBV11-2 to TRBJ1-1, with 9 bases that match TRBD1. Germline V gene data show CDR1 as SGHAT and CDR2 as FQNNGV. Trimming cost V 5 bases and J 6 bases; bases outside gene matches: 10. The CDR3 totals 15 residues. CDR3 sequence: CASSAQAGTGPEAFF. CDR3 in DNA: TGTGCCAGCAGCGCCCAAGCCGGGACAGGGCCTGAAGCTTTCTTT.

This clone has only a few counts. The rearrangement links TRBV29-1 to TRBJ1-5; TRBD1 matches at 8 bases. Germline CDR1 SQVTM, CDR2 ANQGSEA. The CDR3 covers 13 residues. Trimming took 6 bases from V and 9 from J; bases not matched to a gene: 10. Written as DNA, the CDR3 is TGCAGCGTCGGAGACAGGGGCCGAGGGCCCCAGCATTTT. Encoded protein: CSVGDRGRGPQHF.

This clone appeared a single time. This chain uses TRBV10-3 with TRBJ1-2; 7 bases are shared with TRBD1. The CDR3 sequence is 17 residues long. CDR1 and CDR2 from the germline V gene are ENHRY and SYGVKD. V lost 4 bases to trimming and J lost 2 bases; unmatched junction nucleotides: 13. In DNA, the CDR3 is TGTGCCATCAGTGCTCGCACCCCGGGACAGAGCAACTATGGCTACACCTTC. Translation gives CAISARTPGQSNYGYTF.

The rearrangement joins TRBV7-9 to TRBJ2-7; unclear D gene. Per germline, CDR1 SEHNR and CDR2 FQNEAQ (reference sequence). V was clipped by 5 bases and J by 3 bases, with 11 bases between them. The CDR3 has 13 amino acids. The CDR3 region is CASSPEVSYEQYF. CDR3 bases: TGTGCCAGCAGCCCCGAGGTCAGCTACGAGCAGTACTTC.

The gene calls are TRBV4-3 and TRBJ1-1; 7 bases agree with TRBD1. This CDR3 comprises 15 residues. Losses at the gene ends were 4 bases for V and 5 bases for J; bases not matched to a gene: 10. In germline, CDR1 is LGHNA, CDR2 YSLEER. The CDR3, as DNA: TGCGCCAGCAGCCCGCAGACAGGGTATACAACTGAAGCTTTCTTT. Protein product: CASSPQTGYTTEAFF.

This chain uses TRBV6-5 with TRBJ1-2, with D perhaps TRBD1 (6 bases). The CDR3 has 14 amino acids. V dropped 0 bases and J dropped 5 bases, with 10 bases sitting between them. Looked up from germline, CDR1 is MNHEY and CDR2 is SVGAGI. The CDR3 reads CASSYSGGRYGYTF. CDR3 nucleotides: TGTGCCAGCAGTTACTCAGGGGGTCGGTATGGCTACACCTTC.

CDR3 in DNA: TGTGCCAGCAGCCCCATGGGGGGGCATGAAGCTTTCTTT. Amino acids: CASSPMGGHEAFF. This sequence joins TRBV9 and TRBJ1-1; D might be TRBD1 (6 bases). Germline V gene data show CDR1 as SGDLS and CDR2 as YYNGEE. This CDR3 is 13 amino acids long. V shed 4 bases and J shed 7 bases, with 14 bases lying between them.

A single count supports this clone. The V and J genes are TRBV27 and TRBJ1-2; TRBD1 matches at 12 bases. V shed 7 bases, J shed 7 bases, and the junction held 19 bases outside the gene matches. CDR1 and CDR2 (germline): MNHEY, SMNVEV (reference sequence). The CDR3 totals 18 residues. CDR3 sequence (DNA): TGTGCCAGCACCCGTTTGGGACAGGGGGCCCCGCGCGTGGGTGGCTACACCTTC. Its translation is CASTRLGQGAPRVGGYTF.

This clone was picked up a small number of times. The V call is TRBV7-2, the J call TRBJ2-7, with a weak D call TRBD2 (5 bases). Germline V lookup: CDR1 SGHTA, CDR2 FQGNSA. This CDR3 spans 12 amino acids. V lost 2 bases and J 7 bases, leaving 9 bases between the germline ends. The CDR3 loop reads CASSLLSGEQYF. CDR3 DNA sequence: TGTGCCAGCAGCTTATTGTCGGGAGAGCAGTACTTC.

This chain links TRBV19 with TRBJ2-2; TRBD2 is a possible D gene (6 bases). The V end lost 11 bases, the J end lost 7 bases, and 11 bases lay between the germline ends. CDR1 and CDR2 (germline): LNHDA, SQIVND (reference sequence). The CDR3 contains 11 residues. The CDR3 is CASGVGGELFF. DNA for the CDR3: TGTGCCTCGGGAGTTGGCGGGGAGCTGTTTTTT.

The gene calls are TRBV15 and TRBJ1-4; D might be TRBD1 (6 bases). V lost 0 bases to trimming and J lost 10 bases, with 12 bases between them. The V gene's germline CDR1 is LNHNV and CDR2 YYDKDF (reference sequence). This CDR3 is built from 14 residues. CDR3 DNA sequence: TGTGCCACCAGCAGAGATCCGGGACAAGGAAAACTGTTTTTT. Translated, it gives CATSRDPGQGKLFF.

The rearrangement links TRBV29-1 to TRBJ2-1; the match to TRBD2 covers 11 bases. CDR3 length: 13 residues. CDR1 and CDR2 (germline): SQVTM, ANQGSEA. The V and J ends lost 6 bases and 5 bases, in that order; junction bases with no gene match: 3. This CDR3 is CSVGGLADNEQFF. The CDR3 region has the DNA TGCAGCGTGGGGGGACTAGCGGACAATGAGCAGTTCTTC.